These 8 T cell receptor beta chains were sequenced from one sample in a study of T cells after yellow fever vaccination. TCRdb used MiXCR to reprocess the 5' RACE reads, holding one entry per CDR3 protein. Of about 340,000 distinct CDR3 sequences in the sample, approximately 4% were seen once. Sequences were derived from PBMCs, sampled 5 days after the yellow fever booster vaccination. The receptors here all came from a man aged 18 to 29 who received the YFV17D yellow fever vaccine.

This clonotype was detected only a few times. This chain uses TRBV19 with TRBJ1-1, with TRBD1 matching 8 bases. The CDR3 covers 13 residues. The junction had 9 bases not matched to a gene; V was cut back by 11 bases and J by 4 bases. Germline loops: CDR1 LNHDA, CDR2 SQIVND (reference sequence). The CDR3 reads CAAKTTGGTEAFF. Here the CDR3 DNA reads TGTGCCGCCAAAACCACAGGGGGCACTGAAGCTTTCTTT. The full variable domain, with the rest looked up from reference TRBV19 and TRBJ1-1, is DGGITQSPKYLFRKEGQNVTLSCEQNLNHDAMYWYRQDPGQGLRLIYYSQIVNDFQKGDIAEGYSVSREKKESFPLTVTSAQKNPTAFYLCAAKTTGGTEAFFGQGTRLTVV.

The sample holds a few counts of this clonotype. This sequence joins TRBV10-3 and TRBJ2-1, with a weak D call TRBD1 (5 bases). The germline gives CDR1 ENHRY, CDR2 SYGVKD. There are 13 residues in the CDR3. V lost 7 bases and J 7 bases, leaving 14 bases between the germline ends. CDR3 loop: CAIKGNSRNEQFF. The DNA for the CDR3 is TGTGCCATCAAGGGGAACTCCCGGAATGAGCAGTTCTTC.

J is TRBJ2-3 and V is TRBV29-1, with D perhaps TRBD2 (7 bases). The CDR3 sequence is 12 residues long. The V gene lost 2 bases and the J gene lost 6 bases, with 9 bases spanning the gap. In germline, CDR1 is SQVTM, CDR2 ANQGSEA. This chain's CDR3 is CSVERGGDTQYF. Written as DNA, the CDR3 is TGCAGCGTTGAAAGGGGGGGTGATACGCAGTATTTT.

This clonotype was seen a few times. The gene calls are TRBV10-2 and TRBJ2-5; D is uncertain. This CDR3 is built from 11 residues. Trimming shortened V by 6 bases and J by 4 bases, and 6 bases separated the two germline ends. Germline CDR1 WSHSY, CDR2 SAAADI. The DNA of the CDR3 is TGCGCCAGCAGCGGGTTAGAGACCCAGTACTTC. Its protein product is CASSGLETQYF.

This CDR3 reads CASSARGGYTQYF. CDR3 DNA sequence: TGTGCCAGCAGCGCCCGGGGTGGATATACGCAGTATTTT. The chain joins TRBV3-1 to TRBJ2-3; weak D call: TRBD2 (5 bases). V was pared by 5 bases and J by 7 bases, with 13 bases between. This CDR3 is built from 13 residues. Germline CDR1 LGHDT, CDR2 YNNKEL (reference sequence).

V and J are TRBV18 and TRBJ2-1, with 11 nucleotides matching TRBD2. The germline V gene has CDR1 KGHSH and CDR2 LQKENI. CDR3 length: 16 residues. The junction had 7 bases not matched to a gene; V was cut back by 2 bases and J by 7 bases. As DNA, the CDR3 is TGTGCCAGCTCACCATTCGTAGCGGGGGGGCAGAATGAGCAGTTCTTC. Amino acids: CASSPFVAGGQNEQFF.

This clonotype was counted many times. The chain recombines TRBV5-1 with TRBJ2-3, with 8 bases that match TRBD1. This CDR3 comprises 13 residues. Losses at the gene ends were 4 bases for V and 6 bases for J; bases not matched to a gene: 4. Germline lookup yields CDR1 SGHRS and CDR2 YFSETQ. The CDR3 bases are TGCGCCAGCAGCGACAGGGGTGACGATACGCAGTATTTT. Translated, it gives CASSDRGDDTQYF.

CDR3 protein: CASLTTGWTGGGSGANVLTF. In DNA form, the CDR3 reads TGTGCCAGTCTCACTACCGGCTGGACAGGGGGAGGCTCTGGGGCCAACGTCCTGACTTTC. The chain carries TRBV28 and TRBJ2-6; 10 bases map to TRBD1. V lost 9 bases to trimming and J lost 0 bases; unmatched junction nucleotides: 17. Germline V gene data show CDR1 as MDHEN and CDR2 as SYDVKM. The CDR3 has 20 residues.